The table lists the clone carrying this T cell receptor (beta chain) with many counts. The entry originates in a study of regulatory T cells in long-lasting Graves disease. As for time point: newly diagnosed GD, antithyroid drugs for less than 3 months. The authors made the TCR library using RNA they extracted from PBMCs. The patients were drawn from one endocrinology department in Xi'an, China. To make TCR beta libraries, researchers used iRepertoire HTBI primers and Arm-PCR of CDR3 regions. TCRdb re-derived calls from the multiplex PCR reads in MiXCR, one entry per CDR3 protein. The repertoire holds about 450,000 distinct CDR3 sequences, less than 15% seen once, with roughly 18% in the top ten. This sample was also put to use in a study of T cells in Graves' hyperthyroidism and ophthalmopathy.

The sample was peripheral blood mononuclear cells (PBMCs), taken at new diagnosis, from a patient treated with antithyroid drugs. The sequence was obtained from a woman aged 45-59 years with Graves disease.

The CDR3 loop is CASSEIRVDKWGTEAFF. As DNA, the CDR3 is TGTGCCAGCAGTGAAATCAGGGTGGACAAGTGGGGCACTGAAGCTTTCTTT. The gene calls are TRBV6-1 and TRBJ1-1, with a tentative D call TRBD1 (5 bases). This CDR3 is built from 17 residues. V lost 2 bases and J lost 4, with 20 bases in between. CDR1 and CDR2 from the germline V gene are MNHNS and SASEGT.